This TCR beta chain was sequenced for a study of a mutant IDH1 vaccine in newly diagnosed glioma. Study details: Commencement of vaccination occurred 4-6 weeks following radiotherapy alone, or concurrently with temozolomide cycles.

Comment on this clone: Its antigen is unknown.

The time point was: week 35, safety follow-up. The investigators gave 300 ug of mutant IDH1 20-mer peptide in each vaccine dose, together with topical imiquimod. Those who donated had recent WHO grade 3 or 4 IDH1-mutant, ATRX-lost astrocytomas. TCRdb's copy holds only in-frame clones and misses some; the assay was immunoSEQ multiplex PCR. The data show some 30,000 clones, with 81% seen just once and approximately 15% held by the top ten. The specimen was PBMCs, collected from a glioma patient whose treatment included an IDH1 peptide vaccine. The receptor was isolated from a man aged 30 to 39 with glioma.

CDR3 sequence (DNA): TGTGCCAGTAGTCCTAGGAATAGATGGGAGACCCAGTACTTC. Its protein is CASSPRNRWETQYF. The gene calls are TRBV19 and TRBJ2-5; no reliable D call. V lost 5 bases to trimming and J lost 5 bases, with 15 bases between them. This CDR3 contains 14 residues. CDR1 and CDR2 (germline): LNHDA, SQIVND (reference sequence). Looking up the rest from reference TRBV19 and TRBJ2-5 gives the full variable domain: DGGITQSPKYLFRKEGQNVTLSCEQNLNHDAMYWYRQDPGQGLRLIYYSQIVNDFQKGDIAEGYSVSREKKESFPLTVTSAQKNPTAFYLCASSPRNRWETQYFGPGTRLLVL.